This entry concerns a single T cell receptor beta chain. As yet, its antigen is unknown. These data originate in a study of T cells expressing NK-cell markers. Study-wide background: Underlying the TCR beta repertoires were sorted CD3+CD56+NKG2C+, CD3+CD56+NKG2C- and CD3+CD56-NKG2C+ T cells. Whole-study results and caveats: Expanded NKG2C+ T cell clones were not confirmed as HCMV-specific.

The CDR3 has 17 amino acids. Germline loops: CDR1 SGHDT, CDR2 YYEEEE. UMI-tagged 5'RACE template switching yielded the TCR beta cDNA. TCRdb re-called the 5' RACE reads, yielding one record per CDR3 amino acid sequence without DNA. This table holds around 380,000 distinct CDR3 sequences. This TCR derives from a woman aged 50 to 60 in good health. The chain recombines TRBV5-6 with TRBJ2-1; absent DNA, TCRdb's TRBD1 call cannot be checked. Sequencing input: blood T cells: a sorted CD56 or NKG2C T cell subset, CD4+ or CD8+ T cells, or bulk PBMC T cells (not recorded which). CDR3 amino acids: CASSLPGKLSPSNEQFF.